One T cell receptor beta chain is described in this entry. What it binds is unknown. The data originate from a study of shared clonotypes between healthy human individuals. Study at large: Each donor had three CD4 naive, three CD4 memory, two CD8 naive and one CD8 memory plate.

Donation came from healthy HIV-negative adults that had no recent acute infections or vaccinations. Data came from immunoSEQ multiplex PCR; TCRdb stores just in-frame clones and leaves some out. The table includes fewer than 400,000 clones, around two thirds detected once. Broader study findings: Clonotype sharing among donors likely depends on sequencing depth.

This CDR3 comprises 15 residues. Germline V gene sequence: CDR1 SGHRS, CDR2 YFSETQ. V was shortened by 5 bases and J by 6 bases, with 17 bases between the two germline ends. The V call is TRBV5-1, the J call TRBJ2-2; tentative D call: TRBD2 (5 bases). Sequencing input: memory CD4+ T cells sorted from blood. As for subset: CD45RA-negative fraction. The source of this sequence is a man aged 30 to 45 in good health. CDR3: CASRASPGISGELFF. The CDR3 DNA reads as TGCGCCAGCAGGGCCTCCCCCGGGATTTCCGGGGAGCTGTTTTTT.